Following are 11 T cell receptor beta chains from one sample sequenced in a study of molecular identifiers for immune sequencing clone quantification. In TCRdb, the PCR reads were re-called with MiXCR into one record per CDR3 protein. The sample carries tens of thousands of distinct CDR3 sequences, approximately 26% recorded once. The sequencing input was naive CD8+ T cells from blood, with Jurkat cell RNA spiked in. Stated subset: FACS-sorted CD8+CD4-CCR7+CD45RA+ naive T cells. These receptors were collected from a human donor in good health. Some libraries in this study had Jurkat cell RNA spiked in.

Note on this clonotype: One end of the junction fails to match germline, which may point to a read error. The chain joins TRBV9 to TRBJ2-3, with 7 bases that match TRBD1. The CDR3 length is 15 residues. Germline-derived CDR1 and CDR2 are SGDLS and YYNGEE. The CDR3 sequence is CASSGQGFATDTQYF. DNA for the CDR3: TGTGCCAGCAGCGGACAGGGCTTTGCCACAGATACGCAATATTTT.

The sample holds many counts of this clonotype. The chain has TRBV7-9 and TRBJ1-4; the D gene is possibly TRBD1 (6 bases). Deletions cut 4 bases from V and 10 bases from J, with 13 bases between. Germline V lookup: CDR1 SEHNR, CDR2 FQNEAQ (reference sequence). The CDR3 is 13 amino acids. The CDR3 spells CASSSGDFGKLFF. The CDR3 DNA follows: TGTGCCAGCAGCTCAGGGGATTTCGGAAAACTGTTTTTT.

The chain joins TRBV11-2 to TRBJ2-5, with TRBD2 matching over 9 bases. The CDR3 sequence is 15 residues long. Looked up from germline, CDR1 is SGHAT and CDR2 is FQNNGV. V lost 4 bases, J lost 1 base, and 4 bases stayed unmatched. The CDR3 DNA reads TGTGCCAGCAGCTCACTAGCGGGTGGCCAAGAGACCCAGTACTTC. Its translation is CASSSLAGGQETQYF.

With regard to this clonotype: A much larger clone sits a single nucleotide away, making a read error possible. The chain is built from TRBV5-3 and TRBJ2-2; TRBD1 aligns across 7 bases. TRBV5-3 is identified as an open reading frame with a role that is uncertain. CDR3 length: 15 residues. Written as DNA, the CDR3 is TGTGCCAGCAGCTGGGGACAGTTAGTCACCGGGGAGCTGTTTTTT. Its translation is CASSWGQLVTGELFF.

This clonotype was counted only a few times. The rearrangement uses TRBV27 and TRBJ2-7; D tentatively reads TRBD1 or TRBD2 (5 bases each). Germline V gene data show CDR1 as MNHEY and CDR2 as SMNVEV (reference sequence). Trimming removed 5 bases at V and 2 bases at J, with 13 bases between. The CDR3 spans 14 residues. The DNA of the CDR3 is TGTGCCAGCAGTACCCGGGACGGACCCTACGAGCAGTACTTC. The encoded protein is CASSTRDGPYEQYF.

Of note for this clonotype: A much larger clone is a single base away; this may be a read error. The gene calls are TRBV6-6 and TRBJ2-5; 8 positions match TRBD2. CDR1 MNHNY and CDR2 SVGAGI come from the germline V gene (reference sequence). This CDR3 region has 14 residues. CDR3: CPSSIRGGKETQYF. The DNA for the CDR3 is TGTCCCAGCAGTATCCGGGGGGGGAAAGAGACCCAGTACTTC.

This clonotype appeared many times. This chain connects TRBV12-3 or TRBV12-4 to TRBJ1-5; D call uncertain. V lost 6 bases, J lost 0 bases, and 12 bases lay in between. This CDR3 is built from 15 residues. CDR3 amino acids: CASRADGYSNQPQHF. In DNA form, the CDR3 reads TGTGCCAGCAGGGCGGACGGCTATAGCAATCAGCCCCAGCATTTT.

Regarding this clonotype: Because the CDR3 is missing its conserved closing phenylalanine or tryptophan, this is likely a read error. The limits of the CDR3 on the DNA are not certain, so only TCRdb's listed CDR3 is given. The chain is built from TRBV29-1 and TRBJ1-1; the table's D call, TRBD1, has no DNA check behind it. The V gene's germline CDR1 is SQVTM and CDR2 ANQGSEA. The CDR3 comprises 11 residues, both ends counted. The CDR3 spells CSAGGIREAVC.

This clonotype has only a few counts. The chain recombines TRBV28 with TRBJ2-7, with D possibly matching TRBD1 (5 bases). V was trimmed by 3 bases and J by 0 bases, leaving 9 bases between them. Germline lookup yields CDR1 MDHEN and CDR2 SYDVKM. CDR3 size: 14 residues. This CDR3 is CASSFLDTSYEQYF. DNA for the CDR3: TGTGCCAGCAGTTTTTTGGACACCTCCTACGAGCAGTACTTC.

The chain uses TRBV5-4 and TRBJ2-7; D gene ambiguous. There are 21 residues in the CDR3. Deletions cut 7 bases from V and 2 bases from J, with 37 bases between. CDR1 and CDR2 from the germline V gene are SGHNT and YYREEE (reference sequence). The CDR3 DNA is TGTGCCAGCCTGTGTGTCGGATCGTCCCGGAAAGAGTGGATTATGACCTACGAGCAGTACTTC. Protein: CASLCVGSSRKEWIMTYEQYF. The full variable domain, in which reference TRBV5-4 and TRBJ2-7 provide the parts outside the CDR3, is ETGVTQSPTHLIKTRGQQVTLRCSSQSGHNTVSWYQQALGQGPQFIFQYYREEENGRGNFPPRFSGLQFPNYSSELNVNALELDDSALYLCASLCVGSSRKEWIMTYEQYFGPGTRLTVT.

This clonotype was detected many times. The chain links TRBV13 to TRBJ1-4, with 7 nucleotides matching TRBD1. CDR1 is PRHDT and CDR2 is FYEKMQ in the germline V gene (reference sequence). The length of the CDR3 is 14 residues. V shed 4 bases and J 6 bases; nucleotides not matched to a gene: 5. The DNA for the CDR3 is TGTGCCAGCAGCTACCTCACAGGGGATGAAAAACTGTTTTTT. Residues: CASSYLTGDEKLFF.